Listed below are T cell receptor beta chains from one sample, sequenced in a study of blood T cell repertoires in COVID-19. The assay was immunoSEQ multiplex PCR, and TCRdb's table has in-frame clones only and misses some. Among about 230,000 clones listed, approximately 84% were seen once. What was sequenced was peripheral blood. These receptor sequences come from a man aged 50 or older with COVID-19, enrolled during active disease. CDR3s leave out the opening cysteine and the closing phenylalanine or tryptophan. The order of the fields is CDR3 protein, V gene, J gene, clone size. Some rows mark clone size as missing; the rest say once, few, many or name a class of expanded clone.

ASSYRGQTTNEKLF	TRBV6-6	TRBJ1-4	NA
ASGQGAGNQPQH	TRBV13	TRBJ1-5	NA
ASSQGQGREKLF	TRBV18	TRBJ1-4	NA
AWTFGLGPSGRVVGNEQF	TRBV30	TRBJ2-1	NA
ASSTGQGGSGEQY	TRBV5-1	TRBJ2-7	NA
ASSEQGRGPLH	TRBV2	TRBJ1-6	NA
ASSTGLAGPKHGELF	TRBV5-1	TRBJ2-2	NA
SVATSGSYYEQY	TRBV29-1	TRBJ2-7	NA
ASSPPGTGGYNEQF	TRBV9	TRBJ2-1	NA
ASSEGVQATYEQY	TRBV6-1	TRBJ2-7	NA
ASSLDASVPAGANVLT	TRBV27	TRBJ2-6	NA
ASRIGAQGVDEQY	TRBV2	TRBJ2-7	NA
ASSQEEGVYNSPLH	TRBV3-1/TRBV3-2	TRBJ1-6	few
ASSGDRVTETQY	TRBV13	TRBJ2-5	NA
ASSLLPREKLF	TRBV27	TRBJ1-4	NA
SVWDRGFVNYGYT	TRBV29-1	TRBJ1-2	few
ASSRDRGTEAF	TRBV5-6	TRBJ1-1	NA
ASRTQGSYEQY	TRBV2	TRBJ2-7	once
ASSTQGGQETQY	TRBV27	TRBJ2-5	NA
SVLPGQGPNTEAF	TRBV29-1	TRBJ1-1	NA
ASSTPVGGEAF	TRBV7-2	TRBJ1-1	NA
ASSPRTEMNTEAF	TRBV13	TRBJ1-1	NA
ASSQDAGTGNTIY	TRBV4-2	TRBJ1-3	few
ASSPAPRGRETQY	TRBV7-9	TRBJ2-5	NA
ASSWSGQGNTEAF	TRBV3-1/TRBV3-2	TRBJ1-1	NA
ASSIVGGSTDTQY	TRBV19	TRBJ2-3	NA
ASMLLAGWDTGELF	TRBV19	TRBJ2-2	NA
ASSLAGSYTGELF	TRBV28	TRBJ2-2	NA
ASSQDAQGKLPQH	TRBV4-2	TRBJ1-5	once
ASSTPPGQTFYEQY	TRBV19	TRBJ2-7	few
ASSPGGARRNEQF	TRBV28	TRBJ2-1	NA
ASSPRTGIGANVLT	TRBV5-4	TRBJ2-6	NA
ASSSGLAEKETQY	TRBV7-9	TRBJ2-5	once
ASSRTSGGYNEQF	TRBV7-2	TRBJ2-1	NA
ASSLSWQGAISYEQY	TRBV27	TRBJ2-7	NA
ASSYSGRSY	TRBV6-5	TRBJ2-7	few
ASSPRGSGISYNEQF	TRBV18	TRBJ2-1	once
ASSQQGLNTEAF	TRBV5-1	TRBJ1-1	NA
TSSQWPSARYEQY	TRBV1	TRBJ2-7	NA